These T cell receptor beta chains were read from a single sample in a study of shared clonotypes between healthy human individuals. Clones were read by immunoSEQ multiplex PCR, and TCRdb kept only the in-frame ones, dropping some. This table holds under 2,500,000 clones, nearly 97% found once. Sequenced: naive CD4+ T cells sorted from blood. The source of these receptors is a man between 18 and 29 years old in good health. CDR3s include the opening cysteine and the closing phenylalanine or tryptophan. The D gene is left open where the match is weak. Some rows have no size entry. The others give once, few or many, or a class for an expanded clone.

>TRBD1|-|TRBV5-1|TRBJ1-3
CASSTTTGVGNTIYF
TGCGCCAGCAGCACGACGACAGGGGTCGGAAACACCATATATTTT
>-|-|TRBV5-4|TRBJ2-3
CASSQGGRDATQYF
TGTGCCAGCAGCCAAGGAGGGCGGGACGCGACGCAGTATTTT
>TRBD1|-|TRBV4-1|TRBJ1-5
CASSQAGTGLNQPQHF
TGCGCCAGCAGCCAAGCCGGGACAGGCCTAAATCAGCCCCAGCATTTT
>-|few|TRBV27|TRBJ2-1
CASSFYNEQFF
TGTGCCAGCAGTTTCTACAATGAGCAGTTCTTC
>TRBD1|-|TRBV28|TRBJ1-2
CASSLDRVYGYTF
TGTGCCAGCAGTTTGGACAGGGTCTATGGCTACACCTTC
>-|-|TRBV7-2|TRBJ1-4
CASSRAHVATNEKLFF
TGTGCCAGCAGCAGGGCCCATGTGGCAACTAATGAAAAACTGTTTTTT
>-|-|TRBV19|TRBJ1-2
CASSRRMPPLGGYTF
TGTGCCAGTAGCCGTCGGATGCCCCCTTTGGGAGGCTACACCTTC
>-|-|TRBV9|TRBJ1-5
CASSLAGYNQPQHF
TGTGCCAGTTCCTTGGCAGGGTACAATCAGCCCCAGCATTTT
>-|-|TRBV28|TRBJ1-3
CASSSAREGNTIYF
TGTGCCAGCAGTTCCGCCAGGGAAGGAAACACCATATATTTT
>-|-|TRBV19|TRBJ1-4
CASGGFAKLFF
TGTGCCAGTGGGGGGTTTGCAAAACTGTTTTTT
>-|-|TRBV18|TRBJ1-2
CASSPGRGANYGYTF
TGTGCCAGCTCACCCGGGAGAGGAGCTAACTATGGCTACACCTTC
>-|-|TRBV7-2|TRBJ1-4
CASSLGRGNEKLFF
TGTGCCAGCAGCTTAGGACGGGGTAATGAAAAACTGTTTTTT
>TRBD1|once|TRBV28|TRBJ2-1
CASSGGTGWVRQFF
TGTGCCAGCAGTGGGGGGACAGGGTGGGTTAGGCAGTTCTTC
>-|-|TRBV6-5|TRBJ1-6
CASSSLQGVNSPLHF
TGTGCCAGCAGTTCCCTACAAGGGGTCAATTCACCCCTCCACTTT
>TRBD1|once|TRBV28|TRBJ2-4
CASSLLTGFKNIQYF
TGTGCCAGCAGTTTGTTGACAGGGTTCAAAAACATTCAGTACTTC
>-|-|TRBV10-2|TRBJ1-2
CAGSGTMNTYTF
TGCGCCGGATCCGGGACAATGAATACCTACACCTTC
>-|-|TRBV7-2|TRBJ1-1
CASSFGLNTEAFF
TGTGCCAGCAGCTTTGGACTGAACACTGAAGCTTTCTTT
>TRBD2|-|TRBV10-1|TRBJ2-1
CASSREPSGGTYNEQFF
TGCGCCAGCAGCCGGGAACCTAGCGGGGGGACCTACAATGAGCAGTTCTTC
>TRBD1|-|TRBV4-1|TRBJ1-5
CASSQGLQGNSNQPQHF
TGCGCCAGCAGCCAAGGTCTACAGGGGAATAGCAATCAGCCCCAGCATTTT
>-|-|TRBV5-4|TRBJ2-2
CASSLVGVTGELFF
TGTGCCAGCAGCTTGGTCGGGGTCACCGGGGAGCTGTTTTTT
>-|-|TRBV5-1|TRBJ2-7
CASSLAGGRGGRIVYEQYF
TGCGCCAGCAGCTTGGCGGGCGGACGAGGGGGTCGAATCGTCTACGAGCAGTACTTC
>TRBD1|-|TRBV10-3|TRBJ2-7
CAISESTGSSYEQYF
TGTGCCATCAGTGAGTCGACAGGGTCCTCCTACGAGCAGTACTTC
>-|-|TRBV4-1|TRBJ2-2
CASSQDLRGTGELFF
TGCGCCAGCAGCCAAGATCTAAGGGGAACCGGGGAGCTGTTTTTT
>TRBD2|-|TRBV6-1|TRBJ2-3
CASSQGPRLAGGRDTQYF
TGTGCCAGCAGTCAAGGCCCACGGCTAGCGGGGGGACGGGATACGCAGTATTTT
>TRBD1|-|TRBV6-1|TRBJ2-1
CASSEPSTGSQGEQFF
TGTGCCAGCAGCGAACCGTCGACAGGGTCACAGGGTGAGCAGTTCTTC
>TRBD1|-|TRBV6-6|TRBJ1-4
CASDSGTGAEKLFF
TGTGCCAGCGATTCCGGGACAGGGGCTGAAAAACTGTTTTTT
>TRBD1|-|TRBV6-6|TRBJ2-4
CASSPTGGAKNIQYF
TGTGCCAGCAGTCCAACAGGGGGAGCCAAAAACATTCAGTACTTC
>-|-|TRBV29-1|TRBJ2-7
CSVVSSYEQYF
TGCAGCGTTGTTTCCAGTTACGAGCAGTACTTC
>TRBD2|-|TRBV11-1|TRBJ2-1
CASSQTSGGVSYNEQFF
TGTGCCAGCAGCCAGACTAGCGGGGGGGTCTCCTACAATGAGCAGTTCTTC
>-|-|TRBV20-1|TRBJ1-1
CSEQGNTEAFF
TGCAGTGAACAGGGGAACACTGAAGCTTTCTTT
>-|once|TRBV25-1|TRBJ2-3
CASSAGLSTDTQYF
TGTGCCAGCAGTGCAGGACTTTCCACAGATACGCAGTATTTT
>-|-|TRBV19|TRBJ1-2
CASSTTDRIPGGYTF
TGTGCCAGTAGTACCACTGACAGGATTCCGGGTGGCTACACCTTC
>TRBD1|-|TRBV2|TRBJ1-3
CASSYDRGSGNTIYF
TGTGCCAGCAGTTATGACAGGGGCTCTGGAAACACCATATATTTT
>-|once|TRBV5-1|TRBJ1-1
CASSLTVLEGTEAFF
TGCGCCAGCAGCTTGACGGTCCTAGAGGGAACTGAAGCTTTCTTT
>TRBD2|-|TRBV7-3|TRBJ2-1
CASTFKKKQGTSGSHYNEQFF
TGTGCCAGCACCTTTAAGAAGAAACAGGGGACTAGCGGGAGCCATTACAATGAGCAGTTCTTC
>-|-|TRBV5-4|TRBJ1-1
CASSPGGEARANTEAFF
TGTGCCAGCAGTCCTGGAGGGGAGGCAAGGGCGAACACTGAAGCTTTCTTT
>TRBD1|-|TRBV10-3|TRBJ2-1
CAISPGQGYNEQFF
TGTGCCATCAGTCCGGGACAGGGATACAATGAGCAGTTCTTC
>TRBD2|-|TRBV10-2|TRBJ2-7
CATRGSSYEQYF
TGCGCCACCCGCGGGAGTTCCTACGAGCAGTACTTC
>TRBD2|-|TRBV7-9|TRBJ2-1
CASSLRQKAGYNEQFF
TGTGCCAGCAGCTTAAGGCAAAAAGCGGGGTACAATGAGCAGTTCTTC
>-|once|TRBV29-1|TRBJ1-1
CSVQYTEAFF
TGCAGCGTTCAGTACACTGAAGCTTTCTTT
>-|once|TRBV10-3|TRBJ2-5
CAIGESSQETQYF
TGTGCCATCGGGGAGAGCTCCCAAGAGACCCAGTACTTC
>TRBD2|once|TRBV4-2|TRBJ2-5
CASSLAPAGGQETQYF
TGTGCCAGCAGCCTCGCCCCAGCGGGGGGGCAAGAGACCCAGTACTTC
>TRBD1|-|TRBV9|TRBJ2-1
CASSVGIRGTSYNEQFF
TGTGCCAGCAGCGTAGGCATCAGGGGGACCTCCTACAATGAGCAGTTCTTC
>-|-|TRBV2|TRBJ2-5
CASRVAGETQYF
TGTGCCAGCCGGGTGGCCGGAGAGACCCAGTACTTC
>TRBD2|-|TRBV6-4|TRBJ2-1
CASSLTSVGNEQFF
TGTGCCAGCAGCCTGACTAGCGTCGGCAATGAGCAGTTCTTC
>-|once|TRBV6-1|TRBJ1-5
CASSPGQNRQPQHF
TGTGCCAGCAGTCCTGGACAGAATCGTCAGCCCCAGCATTTT
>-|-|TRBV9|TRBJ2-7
CASSGTGLPYEQYF
TGTGCCAGCAGCGGCACCGGGCTTCCCTACGAGCAGTACTTC
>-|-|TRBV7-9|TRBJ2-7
CASSSGQTSYEQYF
TGTGCCAGCAGCTCGGGCCAGACCTCCTACGAGCAGTACTTC
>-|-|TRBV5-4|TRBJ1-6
CASSEGGISSYNSPLHF
TGTGCCAGCAGCGAGGGCGGCATAAGCTCCTATAATTCACCCCTCCACTTT